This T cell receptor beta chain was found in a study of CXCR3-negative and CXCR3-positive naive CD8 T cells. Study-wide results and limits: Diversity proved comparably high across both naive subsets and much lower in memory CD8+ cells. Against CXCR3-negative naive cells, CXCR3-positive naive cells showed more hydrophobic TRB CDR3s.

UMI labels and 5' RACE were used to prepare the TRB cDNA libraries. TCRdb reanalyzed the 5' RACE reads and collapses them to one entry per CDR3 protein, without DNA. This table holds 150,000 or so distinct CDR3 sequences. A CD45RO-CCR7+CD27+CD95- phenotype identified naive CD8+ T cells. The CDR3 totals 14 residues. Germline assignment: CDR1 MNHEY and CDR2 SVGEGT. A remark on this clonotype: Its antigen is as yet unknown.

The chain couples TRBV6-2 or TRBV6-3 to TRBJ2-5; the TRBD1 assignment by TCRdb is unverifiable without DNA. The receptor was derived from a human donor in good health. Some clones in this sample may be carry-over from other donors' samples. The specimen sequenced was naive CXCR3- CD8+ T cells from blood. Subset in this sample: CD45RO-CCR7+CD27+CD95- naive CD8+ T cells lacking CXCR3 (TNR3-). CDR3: CASSSLWGSQTQYF.